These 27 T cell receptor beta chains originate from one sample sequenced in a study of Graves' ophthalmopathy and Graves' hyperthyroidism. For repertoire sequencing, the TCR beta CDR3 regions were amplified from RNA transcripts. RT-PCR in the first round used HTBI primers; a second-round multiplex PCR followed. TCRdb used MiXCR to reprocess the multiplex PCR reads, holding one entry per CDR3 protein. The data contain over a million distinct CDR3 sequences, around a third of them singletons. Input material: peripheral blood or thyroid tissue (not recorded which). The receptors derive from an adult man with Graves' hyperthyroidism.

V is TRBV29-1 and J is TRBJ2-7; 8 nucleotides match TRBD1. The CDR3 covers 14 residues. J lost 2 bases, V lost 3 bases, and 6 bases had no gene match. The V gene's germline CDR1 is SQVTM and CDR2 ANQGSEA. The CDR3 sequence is CSVEDKGQAYEQYF. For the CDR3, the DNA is TGCAGCGTTGAGGATAAGGGACAGGCCTACGAGCAGTACTTC.

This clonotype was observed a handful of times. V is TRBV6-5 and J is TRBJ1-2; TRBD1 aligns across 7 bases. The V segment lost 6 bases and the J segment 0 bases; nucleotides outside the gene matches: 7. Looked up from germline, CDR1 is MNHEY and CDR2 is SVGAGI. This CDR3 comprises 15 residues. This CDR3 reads CASRPGTESNYGYTF. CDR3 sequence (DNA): TGTGCCAGCAGACCCGGGACAGAATCTAACTATGGCTACACCTTC.

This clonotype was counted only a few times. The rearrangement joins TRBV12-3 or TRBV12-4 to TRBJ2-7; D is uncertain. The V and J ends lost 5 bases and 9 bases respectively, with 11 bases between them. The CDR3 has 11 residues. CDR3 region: CASSPSRVQYF. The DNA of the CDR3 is TGTGCCAGCAGTCCAAGTCGCGTGCAGTACTTC.

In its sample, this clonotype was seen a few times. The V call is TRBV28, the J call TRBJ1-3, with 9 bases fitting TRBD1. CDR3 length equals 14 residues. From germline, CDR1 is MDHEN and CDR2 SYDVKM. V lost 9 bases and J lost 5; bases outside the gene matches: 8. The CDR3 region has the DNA TGTGCCAGTTCCCCGACAGGGGGAAGAAACACCATATATTTT. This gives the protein CASSPTGGRNTIYF.

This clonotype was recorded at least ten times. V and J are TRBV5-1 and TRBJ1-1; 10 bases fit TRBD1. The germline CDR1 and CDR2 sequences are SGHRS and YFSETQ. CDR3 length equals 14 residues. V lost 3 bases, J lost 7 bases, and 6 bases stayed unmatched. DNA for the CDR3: TGCGCCAGCAGCTGGCGGGACAGGGGCTTTGAAGCTTTCTTT. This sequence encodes CASSWRDRGFEAFF.

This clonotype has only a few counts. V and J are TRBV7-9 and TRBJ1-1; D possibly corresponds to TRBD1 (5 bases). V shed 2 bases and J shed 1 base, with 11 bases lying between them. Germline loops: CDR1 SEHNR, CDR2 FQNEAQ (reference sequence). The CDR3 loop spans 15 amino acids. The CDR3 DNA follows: TGTGCCAGCAGCTTAAAATTGACAGCGAACACTGAAGCTTTCTTT. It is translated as CASSLKLTANTEAFF.

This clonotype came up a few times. This CDR3 is CATSRERGQYNQPQHF. The CDR3 coding sequence is TGTGCCACCAGCAGAGAAAGGGGCCAGTACAATCAGCCCCAGCATTTT. This chain connects TRBV15 to TRBJ1-5; tentatively, D is TRBD1 (5 bases). Trimming shortened V by 0 bases and J by 3 bases, and 12 bases separated the two germline ends. Germline V gene sequence: CDR1 LNHNV, CDR2 YYDKDF (reference sequence). The CDR3 sequence is 16 residues long.

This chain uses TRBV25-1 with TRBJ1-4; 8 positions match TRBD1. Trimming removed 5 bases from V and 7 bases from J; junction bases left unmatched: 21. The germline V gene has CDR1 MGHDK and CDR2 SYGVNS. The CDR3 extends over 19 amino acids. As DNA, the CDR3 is TGTGCCAGCAGTCCCCTATCGGCGGGTGTCGGGACAGGCGGTGAAAAACTGTTTTTT. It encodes CASSPLSAGVGTGGEKLFF.

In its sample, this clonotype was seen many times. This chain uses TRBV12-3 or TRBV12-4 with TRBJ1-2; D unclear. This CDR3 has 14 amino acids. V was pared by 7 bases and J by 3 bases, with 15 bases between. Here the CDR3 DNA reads TGTGCCAGCAAGACGACGGTAGACTACTATGGCTACACCTTC. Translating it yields CASKTTVDYYGYTF.

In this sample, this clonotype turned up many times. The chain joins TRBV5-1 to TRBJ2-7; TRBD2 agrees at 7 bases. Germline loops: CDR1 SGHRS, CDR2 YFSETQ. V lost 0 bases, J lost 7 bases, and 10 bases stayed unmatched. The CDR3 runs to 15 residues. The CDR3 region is CASSLAGGSLREQYF. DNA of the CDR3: TGCGCCAGCAGCTTGGCCGGCGGGAGCCTGAGGGAGCAGTACTTC.

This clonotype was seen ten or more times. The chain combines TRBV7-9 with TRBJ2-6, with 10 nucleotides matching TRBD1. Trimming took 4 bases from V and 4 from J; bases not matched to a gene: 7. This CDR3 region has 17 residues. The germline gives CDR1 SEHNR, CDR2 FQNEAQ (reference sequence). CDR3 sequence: CASSSGTGESGANVLTF. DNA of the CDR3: TGTGCCAGCAGCTCCGGGACAGGGGAGTCGGGGGCCAACGTCCTGACTTTC.

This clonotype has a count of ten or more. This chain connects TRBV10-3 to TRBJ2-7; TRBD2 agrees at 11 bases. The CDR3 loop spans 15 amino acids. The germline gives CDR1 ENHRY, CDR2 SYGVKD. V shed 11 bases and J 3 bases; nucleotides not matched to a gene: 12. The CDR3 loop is CAPKDPSGGHYEQYF. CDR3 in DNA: TGTGCCCCCAAGGACCCTAGCGGGGGGCACTACGAGCAGTACTTC.

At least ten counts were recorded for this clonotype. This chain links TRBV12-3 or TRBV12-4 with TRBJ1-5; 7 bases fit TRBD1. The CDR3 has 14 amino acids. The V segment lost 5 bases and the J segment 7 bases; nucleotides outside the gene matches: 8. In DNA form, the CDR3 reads TGTGCCAGCAGTCAAGGACAGGCGGCGCAGCCCCAGCATTTT. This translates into CASSQGQAAQPQHF.

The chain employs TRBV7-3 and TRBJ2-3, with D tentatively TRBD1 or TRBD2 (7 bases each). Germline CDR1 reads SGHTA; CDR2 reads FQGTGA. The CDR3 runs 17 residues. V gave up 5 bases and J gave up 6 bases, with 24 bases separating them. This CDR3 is CASSVIPWEGAQDTQYF. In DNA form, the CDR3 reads TGTGCCAGCAGCGTCATACCCTGGGAGGGGGCGCAGGATACGCAGTATTTT. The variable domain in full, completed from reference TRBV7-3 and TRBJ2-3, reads GAGVSQTPSNKVTEKGKYVELRCDPISGHTALYWYRQSLGQGPEFLIYFQGTGAADDSGLPNDRFFAVRPEGSVSTLKIQRTERGDSAVYLCASSVIPWEGAQDTQYFGPGTRLTVL.

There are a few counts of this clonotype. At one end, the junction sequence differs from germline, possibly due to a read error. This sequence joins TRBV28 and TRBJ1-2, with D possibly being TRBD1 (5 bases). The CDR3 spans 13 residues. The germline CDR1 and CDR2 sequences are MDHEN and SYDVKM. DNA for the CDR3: TGTGCCAGCACAACAGGACTGGCCTATCGCTACACCTTC. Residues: CASTTGLAYRYTF.

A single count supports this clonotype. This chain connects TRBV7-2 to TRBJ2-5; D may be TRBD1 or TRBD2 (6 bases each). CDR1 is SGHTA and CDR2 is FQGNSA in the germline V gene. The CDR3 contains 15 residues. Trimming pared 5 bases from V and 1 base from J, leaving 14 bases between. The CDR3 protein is CASSLRPGAQETQYF. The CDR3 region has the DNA TGTGCCAGCAGCCTCAGGCCGGGGGCCCAAGAGACCCAGTACTTC. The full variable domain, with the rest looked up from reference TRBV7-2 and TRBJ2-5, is GAGVSQSPSNKVTEKGKDVELRCDPISGHTALYWYRQSLGQGLEFLIYFQGNSAPDKSGLPSDRFSAERTGGSVSTLTIQRTQQEDSAVYLCASSLRPGAQETQYFGPGTRLLVL.

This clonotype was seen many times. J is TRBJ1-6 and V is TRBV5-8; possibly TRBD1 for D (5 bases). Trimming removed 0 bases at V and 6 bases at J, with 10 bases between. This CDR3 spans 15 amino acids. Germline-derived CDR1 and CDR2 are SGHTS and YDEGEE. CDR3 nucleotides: TGTGCCAGCAGCTTGGTAGCAGGGATTAATTCACCCCTCCACTTT. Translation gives CASSLVAGINSPLHF. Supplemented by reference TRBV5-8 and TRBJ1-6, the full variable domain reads EAGVTQSPTHLIKTRGQQATLRCSPISGHTSVYWYQQALGLGLQFLLWYDEGEERNRGNFPPRFSGRQFPNYSSELNVNALELEDSALYLCASSLVAGINSPLHFGNGTRLTVT.

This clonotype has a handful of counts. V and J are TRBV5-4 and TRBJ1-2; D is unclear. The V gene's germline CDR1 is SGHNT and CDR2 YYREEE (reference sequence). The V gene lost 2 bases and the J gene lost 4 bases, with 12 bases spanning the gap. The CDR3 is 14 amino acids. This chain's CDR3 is CASSFAGPGYGYTF. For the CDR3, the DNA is TGTGCCAGCAGCTTTGCCGGTCCAGGCTATGGCTACACCTTC.

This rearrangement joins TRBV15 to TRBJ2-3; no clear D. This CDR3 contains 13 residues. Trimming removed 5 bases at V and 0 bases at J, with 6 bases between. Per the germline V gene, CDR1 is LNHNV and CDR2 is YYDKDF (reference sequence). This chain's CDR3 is CATSLISTDTQYF. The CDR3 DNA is TGTGCCACCAGCCTAATAAGCACAGATACGCAGTATTTT.

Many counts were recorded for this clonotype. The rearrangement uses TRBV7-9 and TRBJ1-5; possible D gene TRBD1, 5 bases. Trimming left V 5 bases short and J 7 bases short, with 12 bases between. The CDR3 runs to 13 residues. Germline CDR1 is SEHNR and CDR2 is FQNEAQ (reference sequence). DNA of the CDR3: TGTGCCAGCAGCATCGACAGTCGCCAGCCCCAGCATTTT. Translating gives CASSIDSRQPQHF.

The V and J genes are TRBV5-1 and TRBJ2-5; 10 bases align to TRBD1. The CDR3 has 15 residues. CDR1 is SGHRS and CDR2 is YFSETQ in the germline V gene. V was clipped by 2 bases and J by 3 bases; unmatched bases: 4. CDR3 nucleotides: TGCGCCAGCAGCTTCGGACAGGGGGGAAAAGAGACCCAGTACTTC. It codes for CASSFGQGGKETQYF.

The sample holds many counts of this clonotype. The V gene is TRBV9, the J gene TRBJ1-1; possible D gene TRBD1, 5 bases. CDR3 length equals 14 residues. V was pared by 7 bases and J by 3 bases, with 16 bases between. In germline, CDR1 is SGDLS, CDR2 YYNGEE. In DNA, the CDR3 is TGTGCCAGCTCCGGGACCGTAACCGACACTGAAGCTTTCTTT. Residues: CASSGTVTDTEAFF.

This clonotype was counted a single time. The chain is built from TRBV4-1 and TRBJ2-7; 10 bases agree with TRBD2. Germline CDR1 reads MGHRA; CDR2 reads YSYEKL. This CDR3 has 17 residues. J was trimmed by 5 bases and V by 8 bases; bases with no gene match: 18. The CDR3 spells CASAPGPLAGGINEQYF. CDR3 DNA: TGCGCCAGCGCCCCGGGCCCCTTAGCGGGAGGCATAAACGAGCAGTACTTC.

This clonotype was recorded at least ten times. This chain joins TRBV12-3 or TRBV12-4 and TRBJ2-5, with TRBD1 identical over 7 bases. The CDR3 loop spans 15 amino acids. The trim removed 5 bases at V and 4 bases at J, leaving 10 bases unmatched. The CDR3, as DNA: TGTGCCAGCAGTCCCGACAGGGCCGTGGGAGAGACCCAGTACTTC. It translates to CASSPDRAVGETQYF.

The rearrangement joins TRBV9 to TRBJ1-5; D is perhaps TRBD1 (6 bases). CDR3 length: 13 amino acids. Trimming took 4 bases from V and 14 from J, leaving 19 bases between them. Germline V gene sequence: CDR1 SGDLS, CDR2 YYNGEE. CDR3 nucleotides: TGTGCCAGCAGCCCGGAGGGGGTTGGGGACGAGCATTTT. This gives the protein CASSPEGVGDEHF.

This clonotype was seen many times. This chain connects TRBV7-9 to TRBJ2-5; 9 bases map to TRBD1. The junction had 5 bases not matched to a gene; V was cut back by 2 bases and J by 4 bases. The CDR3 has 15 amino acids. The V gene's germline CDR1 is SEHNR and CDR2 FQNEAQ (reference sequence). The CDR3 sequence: CASSLLGQGSETQYF. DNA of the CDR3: TGTGCCAGCAGCTTACTGGGACAGGGATCAGAGACCCAGTACTTC.

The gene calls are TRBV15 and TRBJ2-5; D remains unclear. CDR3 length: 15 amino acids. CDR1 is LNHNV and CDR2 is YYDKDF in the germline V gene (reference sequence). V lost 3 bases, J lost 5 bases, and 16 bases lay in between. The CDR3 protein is CATSSSSSGGETQYF. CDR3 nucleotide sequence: TGTGCCACCAGCAGCTCGTCTTCCGGCGGTGAGACCCAGTACTTC.